A single sample is the source of the 26 T cell receptor beta chains below, sequenced in a study of CD8 T cells in Susac syndrome. After extraction with the RNeasy kit, roughly 0.45 to 1 ug of the RNA was reverse transcribed using random hexamers. TCRdb re-derived calls from the immunoSEQ multiplex PCR reads in MiXCR, one entry per CDR3 protein. The sample includes around 170,000 distinct CDR3 sequences, 85% to 95% of them seen just once. Sequencing used CD8+ T cells from PBMCs. The source of these receptors is a human donor with multiple sclerosis.

This clonotype was detected only once. The CDR3 loop is CASSLPGPNTEAFF. The CDR3 DNA follows: TGTGCCAGCAGTTTGCCGGGCCCGAACACTGAAGCTTTCTTT. The chain recombines TRBV27 with TRBJ1-1; no reliable D call. Looked up from germline, CDR1 is MNHEY and CDR2 is SMNVEV (reference sequence). Between the trimmed V and J ends, which lost 3 bases and 1 base, there was a span of 9 bases. CDR3 length equals 14 residues.

V usage is TRBV15 and J usage is TRBJ2-3; the match to TRBD2 covers 8 bases. V lost 0 bases and J lost 5; bases outside the gene matches: 13. The germline gives CDR1 LNHNV, CDR2 YYDKDF (reference sequence). This CDR3 comprises 18 residues. CDR3 nucleotides: TGTGCCACCAGCAGAGATTCGGGAGGGCTAGCGGGTGGAGATACGCAGTATTTT. Amino acids: CATSRDSGGLAGGDTQYF. Based on the CDR3 plus reference TRBV15 and TRBJ2-3, the full variable domain is DAMVIQNPRYQVTQFGKPVTLSCSQTLNHNVMYWYQQKSSQAPKLLFHYYDKDFNNEADTPDNFQSRRPNTSFCFLDIRSPGLGDTAMYLCATSRDSGGLAGGDTQYFGPGTRLTVL.

The V call is TRBV20-1, the J call TRBJ2-1, with 10 bases matching TRBD2. This CDR3 comprises 15 residues. After removal of 6 bases from V and 3 bases from J, the junction contained 8 bases not matched to a gene. Germline V gives CDR1 DFQATT, CDR2 SNEGSKA (reference sequence). CDR3 coding DNA: TGCAGTGCCCCCAAGCGGGAGGGCCGCTACAATGAGCAGTTCTTC. Translated: CSAPKREGRYNEQFF.

The rearrangement uses TRBV6-5 and TRBJ2-1; D remains unclear. The CDR3 is 13 amino acids. Per germline, CDR1 MNHEY and CDR2 SVGAGI. V dropped 0 bases and J dropped 2 bases, with 2 bases sitting between them. CDR3 coding DNA: TGTGCCAGCAGTTACTCGACCTACAATGAGCAGTTCTTC. Its protein is CASSYSTYNEQFF.

The chain couples TRBV28 to TRBJ1-2; D might be TRBD1 (5 bases). V lost 8 bases and J 4 bases, leaving 14 bases between the germline ends. CDR1 and CDR2 (germline): MDHEN, SYDVKM. The length of the CDR3 is 13 residues. The DNA of the CDR3 is TGTGCCAGCGATGGGGACTGGAGCTATGGCTACACCTTC. Translation: CASDGDWSYGYTF.

CDR3 in amino acids: CSVLGLAEAFF. The CDR3 DNA reads TGCAGCGTTCTCGGTTTGGCTGAAGCTTTCTTT. The chain joins TRBV29-1 to TRBJ1-1; the D is unclear. V was cut by 5 bases and J by 6 bases, with 10 bases left in between. The CDR3 spans 11 residues. From germline, CDR1 is SQVTM and CDR2 ANQGSEA.

The chain combines TRBV27 with TRBJ2-1; 13 bases fit TRBD2. V was pared by 4 bases and J by 9 bases, with 9 bases of the junction left unmatched. The CDR3 runs 16 residues. CDR1 and CDR2 from the germline V gene are MNHEY and SMNVEV (reference sequence). CDR3 amino acids: CASSSVGTSGIREQFF. CDR3 sequence (DNA): TGTGCCAGCAGTTCGGTTGGGACTAGCGGGATTCGTGAGCAGTTCTTC.

The chain recombines TRBV7-2 with TRBJ2-3; D unclear. Per the germline V gene, CDR1 is SGHTA and CDR2 is FQGNSA. The CDR3 extends over 13 amino acids. Trimming stripped 5 bases from V and 4 bases from J, with 10 bases between. The CDR3 nucleotides read TGTGCCAGCAGCGATACGAGCCCAGATACGCAGTATTTT. Translated, it gives CASSDTSPDTQYF.

V gene TRBV28 combines with J gene TRBJ2-2; TRBD1 matches 7 bases. Per germline, CDR1 MDHEN and CDR2 SYDVKM. CDR3 length: 15 residues. V was clipped by 3 bases and J by 5 bases; unmatched bases: 6. The CDR3 DNA sequence: TGTGCCAGCAGTTTTGAAGGGGGCATAACCGGGGAGCTGTTTTTT. This codes for CASSFEGGITGELFF.

The rearrangement joins TRBV28 to TRBJ2-5; D gene unclear. Germline V gives CDR1 MDHEN, CDR2 SYDVKM. V lost 7 bases and J lost 5, with 17 bases in between. There are 14 residues in the CDR3. The CDR3 DNA sequence: TGTGCCAGCACCATTGGGTCCACCGGCGAGACCCAGTACTTC. Its translation: CASTIGSTGETQYF.

V and J are TRBV29-1 and TRBJ1-4; TRBD1 is a possible D gene (6 bases). The CDR3 runs 14 residues. V was shortened by 6 bases and J by 2 bases, with 13 bases between the two germline ends. Per germline, CDR1 SQVTM and CDR2 ANQGSEA. The CDR3 DNA sequence: TGCAGCGTGAGCCGGGGGGCTACTAATGAAAAACTGTTTTTT. Amino acid sequence: CSVSRGATNEKLFF.

The chain links TRBV29-1 to TRBJ1-2; 7 bases map to TRBD1. The CDR3 totals 14 residues. The germline CDR1 and CDR2 sequences are SQVTM and ANQGSEA. Trimming cost V 6 bases and J 2 bases; bases outside gene matches: 9. The DNA for the CDR3 is TGCAGCGTATGGTTGGAGACAGGGAACTATGGCTACACCTTC. As protein: CSVWLETGNYGYTF.

The chain uses TRBV7-9 and TRBJ1-1, with a weak D call TRBD1 (5 bases). Germline lookup yields CDR1 SEHNR and CDR2 FQNEAQ (reference sequence). Trimming removed 8 bases from V and 1 base from J, with 14 bases in between. There are 14 residues in the CDR3. The CDR3 region has the DNA TGTGCCAGCTTAGGGGAGGAGAAGAACACTGAAGCTTTCTTT. Its protein product is CASLGEEKNTEAFF.

The J gene is TRBJ2-3, the V gene TRBV7-8; 10 bases are a match to TRBD2. Germline V CDR1 and CDR2: SGHVS, FQNEAQ. The CDR3 consists of 15 residues. V was pared by 3 bases and J by 4 bases, with 4 bases of the junction left unmatched. CDR3: CASSFATSGADTQYF. The CDR3 bases are TGTGCCAGCAGCTTCGCCACTAGCGGGGCAGATACGCAGTATTTT.

The V and J genes are TRBV19 and TRBJ2-7; the D gene is possibly TRBD2 (6 bases). Per the germline V gene, CDR1 is LNHDA and CDR2 is SQIVND (reference sequence). The CDR3 runs to 12 residues. The CDR3 loop reads CATRTTSYEQYF. The CDR3 nucleotides read TGTGCAACTAGGACTACCTCCTACGAGCAGTACTTC.

The chain uses TRBV4-1 and TRBJ2-7; a possible D gene is TRBD2 (7 bases). The CDR3 covers 17 residues. The V end was cut by 0 bases, the J end by 2 bases, with 17 bases between. Germline V gene data show CDR1 as MGHRA and CDR2 as YSYEKL. The CDR3 sequence: CASSQDTGRGSPYEQYF. As DNA, the CDR3 is TGCGCCAGCAGCCAAGATACTGGGAGGGGGAGTCCCTACGAGCAGTACTTC.

V and J are TRBV29-1 and TRBJ1-2; 11 nucleotides align to TRBD1. J was trimmed by 6 bases and V by 5 bases; bases with no gene match: 11. The length of the CDR3 is 15 residues. Germline V lookup: CDR1 SQVTM, CDR2 ANQGSEA. In DNA form, the CDR3 reads TGCAGCGTTAGGGGGACAGGGGGACTTCCAGATGGCTACACCTTC. It encodes CSVRGTGGLPDGYTF.

This sequence joins TRBV10-2 and TRBJ2-1; D is unclear. Trimming left V 6 bases short and J 0 bases short, with 12 bases between. The CDR3 is 15 residues long. In germline, CDR1 is WSHSY, CDR2 SAAADI. CDR3 sequence reads: CASRPLPSSYNEQFF. Here the CDR3 DNA reads TGCGCCAGCAGGCCCCTACCTAGCTCCTACAATGAGCAGTTCTTC.

The CDR3 region has the DNA TGTGCCAGCAGCCTCGGACTAGCGGGATACCCAGATACGCAGTATTTT. Its protein is CASSLGLAGYPDTQYF. V and J are TRBV27 and TRBJ2-3; 12 positions match TRBD2. J gave up 4 bases and V 6 bases, and 8 bases lay outside the gene matches. The V gene's germline CDR1 is MNHEY and CDR2 SMNVEV (reference sequence). There are 16 residues in the CDR3.

This chain connects TRBV23-1 to TRBJ1-5; no definite D call. TRBV23-1 is reported as an ORF; its role is uncertain. The CDR3 extends over 16 amino acids. V shed 0 bases and J shed 0 bases, with 9 bases lying between them. The CDR3 sequence: CASSQSHQDSNQPQHF. The CDR3 DNA reads as TGCGCCAGCAGTCAATCCCACCAGGATAGCAATCAGCCCCAGCATTTT.

The V and J genes are TRBV28 and TRBJ2-7, with TRBD2 matching over 9 bases. This CDR3 comprises 15 residues. Trimming at V came to 5 bases and at J to 4 bases, leaving 9 bases not matched to a gene. CDR1 and CDR2 (germline): MDHEN, SYDVKM. CDR3 DNA: TGTGCCAGCAGTCCTTTAGCGGGAGTTAGATACGAGCAGTACTTC. Residues: CASSPLAGVRYEQYF.

The chain recombines TRBV28 with TRBJ2-5; 8 nucleotides agree with TRBD1. J lost 1 base, V lost 3 bases, and 13 bases had no gene match. The CDR3 is made up of 18 amino acids. In germline, CDR1 is MDHEN, CDR2 SYDVKM. The CDR3 nucleotides are TGTGCCAGCAGTTTTCCCCAGCAGGGGGCTAACCCCCAAGAGACCCAGTACTTC. Its translation is CASSFPQQGANPQETQYF.

This clonotype was seen a single time. The chain employs TRBV29-1 and TRBJ2-7; 9 nucleotides line up with TRBD2. The CDR3 covers 13 residues. CDR1 is SQVTM and CDR2 is ANQGSEA in the germline V gene. The V gene end was trimmed by 7 bases and the J gene end by 4 bases; junction bases not matched to a gene: 8. CDR3 loop: CSGISGRSYEQYF. DNA for the CDR3: TGCAGCGGCATTAGCGGGAGAAGTTACGAGCAGTACTTC.

This chain connects TRBV29-1 to TRBJ2-2, with D perhaps matching TRBD1 (5 bases). The CDR3 runs 12 residues. Germline assignment: CDR1 SQVTM and CDR2 ANQGSEA. V lost 5 bases, J lost 4 bases, and 8 bases lay in between. For the CDR3, the DNA is TGCAGCGTTCAGGGCGGCACCGGGGAGCTGTTTTTT. Its protein product is CSVQGGTGELFF.

The V and J genes are TRBV4-1 and TRBJ2-3; D possibly corresponds to TRBD2 (5 bases). V was pared by 4 bases and J by 2 bases, with 16 bases between. CDR3 length: 16 residues. Germline CDR1 reads MGHRA; CDR2 reads YSYEKL. The CDR3 reads CASSPPEGAATDTQYF. The CDR3 DNA sequence: TGCGCCAGCAGCCCACCCGAGGGTGCGGCCACAGATACGCAGTATTTT.

The CDR3 DNA reads TGTGCCAGCAACGCTCTGGGGGGTAAAGAGACCCAGTACTTC. It yields the protein CASNALGGKETQYF. V usage is TRBV7-2 and J usage is TRBJ2-5, with D possibly being TRBD2 (6 bases). Germline CDR1 reads SGHTA; CDR2 reads FQGNSA. With 7 bases removed from V and 3 bases from J, the gap between germline ends came to 15 bases. The length of the CDR3 is 14 residues.